These T cell receptor beta chains were read from a single sample in a study of blood T cell repertoires in COVID-19. TCRdb's copy holds only in-frame clones and misses some; the assay was immunoSEQ multiplex PCR. The sample includes under 200,000 clones, over 75% of them seen just once. Sample: PBMCs or T cells enriched from blood (not recorded which). These receptors were collected from a woman aged 50 to 60 who had recovered from COVID-19. CDR3s include the opening cysteine and the closing phenylalanine or tryptophan. The order of the fields is clone size, V gene, J gene, D gene, CDR3 DNA, CDR3 protein. A D gene is named only where the DNA matches it firmly. Clone size appears in some rows only: once, few, many, or a class for an expanded clone.

abundance: once
v_gene: TRBV5-4
j_gene: TRBJ1-1
d_gene: TRBD1
CDR3nt: TGTGCCAGCAGCCCCGACAGGGGCCGGAGAATGAACACTGAAGCTTTCTTT
CDR3aa: CASSPDRGRRMNTEAFF

abundance: NA
v_gene: TRBV28
j_gene: TRBJ1-1
d_gene: TRBD1
CDR3nt: TGTGCCAGCAGGCTGACAGGGGGCGCTTCTGAAGCTTTCTTT
CDR3aa: CASRLTGGASEAFF

abundance: NA
v_gene: TRBV3-1/TRBV3-2
j_gene: TRBJ2-2
d_gene: NA
CDR3nt: TGTGCCAGCAGCCGGTACTCCAGTCGGAGCGTGCGGAACACCGGGGAGCTGTTTTTT
CDR3aa: CASSRYSSRSVRNTGELFF

abundance: NA
v_gene: TRBV5-6
j_gene: TRBJ2-1
d_gene: TRBD2
CDR3nt: TGTGCCAGCAGTGGACTAGCGTTTGAGGACAATGAGCAGTTCTTC
CDR3aa: CASSGLAFEDNEQFF

abundance: NA
v_gene: TRBV6-6
j_gene: TRBJ2-5
d_gene: NA
CDR3nt: TGTGCCAGTCGTTCTGGCGGTGAGACCCAGTACTTC
CDR3aa: CASRSGGETQYF

abundance: NA
v_gene: TRBV29-1
j_gene: TRBJ1-1
d_gene: NA
CDR3nt: TGCAGCGTTGTGGGGGCACTGAACACTGAAGCTTTCTTT
CDR3aa: CSVVGALNTEAFF

abundance: NA
v_gene: TRBV7-9
j_gene: TRBJ2-5
d_gene: TRBD1
CDR3nt: TGTGCCAGCAGCTCCCTTTATCAGTCGACAGGGGGCCGAGAGACCCAGTACTTC
CDR3aa: CASSSLYQSTGGRETQYF

abundance: NA
v_gene: TRBV6-6
j_gene: TRBJ2-3
d_gene: TRBD2
CDR3nt: TGTGCCAGCAGTCCCACGGGACTAGTCGACGGCACAGATACGCAGTATTTT
CDR3aa: CASSPTGLVDGTDTQYF

abundance: NA
v_gene: TRBV5-8
j_gene: TRBJ1-2
d_gene: NA
CDR3nt: TGTGCCATACAGGGTGATAGCTATGGCTACACCTTC
CDR3aa: CAIQGDSYGYTF

abundance: NA
v_gene: TRBV14
j_gene: TRBJ2-3
d_gene: NA
CDR3nt: TGTGCCAGCAGCCAAGTTTTTTCGAGCACAGATACGCAGTATTTT
CDR3aa: CASSQVFSSTDTQYF

abundance: NA
v_gene: TRBV7-7
j_gene: TRBJ2-5
d_gene: NA
CDR3nt: TGTGCTAGCAGCGCACGCACGACAGAGTACCAAGAGACCCAGTACTTC
CDR3aa: CASSARTTEYQETQYF

abundance: NA
v_gene: TRBV4-1
j_gene: TRBJ2-2
d_gene: TRBD2
CDR3nt: TGCGCCAGCAGCCAAGTGACTGGGACTAGCGGGAGGACGAACACCGGGGAGCTGTTTTTT
CDR3aa: CASSQVTGTSGRTNTGELFF

abundance: NA
v_gene: TRBV6-5
j_gene: TRBJ1-5
d_gene: NA
CDR3nt: TGTGCCAGCAGGCTTCAGGGAAATCAGCCCCAGCATTTT
CDR3aa: CASRLQGNQPQHF

abundance: NA
v_gene: TRBV28
j_gene: TRBJ2-6
d_gene: TRBD1
CDR3nt: TGTGCCAGCAGTTTCATTGGGACAGGCTCCTCTGGGGCCAACGTCCTGACTTTC
CDR3aa: CASSFIGTGSSGANVLTF

abundance: NA
v_gene: TRBV18
j_gene: TRBJ1-2
d_gene: TRBD1
CDR3nt: TGTGCCAGCTCACCACCGGGACAGGCCGTTTATGGCTACACCTTC
CDR3aa: CASSPPGQAVYGYTF

abundance: NA
v_gene: TRBV2
j_gene: TRBJ1-5
d_gene: NA
CDR3nt: TGTGCCAGCAGTGTATATAGCAATCAGCCCCAGCATTTT
CDR3aa: CASSVYSNQPQHF

abundance: NA
v_gene: TRBV7-3
j_gene: TRBJ1-2
d_gene: NA
CDR3nt: TGTGCCAGCAGCTCCTACTATGGCTACACCTTC
CDR3aa: CASSSYYGYTF

abundance: NA
v_gene: TRBV24-1
j_gene: TRBJ2-2
d_gene: NA
CDR3nt: TGTGCCACCAGTGGTACACGGACTCGGGAACGATTCGCGAACACCGGGGAGCTGTTTTTT
CDR3aa: CATSGTRTRERFANTGELFF

abundance: NA
v_gene: TRBV30
j_gene: TRBJ1-4
d_gene: NA
CDR3nt: TGTGCCTGGAGTGTAAACCGGAGGAGTGAAAAACTGTTTTTT
CDR3aa: CAWSVNRRSEKLFF

abundance: NA
v_gene: TRBV5-4
j_gene: TRBJ2-3
d_gene: TRBD1
CDR3nt: TGTGCCAGCAGATCAGGACAGGGCACAGATACGCAGTATTTT
CDR3aa: CASRSGQGTDTQYF

abundance: NA
v_gene: TRBV28
j_gene: TRBJ1-2
d_gene: NA
CDR3nt: TGTGCCAGCAGTCCCCGGACATACCCCTATGGCTACACCTTC
CDR3aa: CASSPRTYPYGYTF

abundance: NA
v_gene: TRBV4-2
j_gene: TRBJ2-5
d_gene: NA
CDR3nt: TGTGCCAGCAGCCAAGTTCTCGGGATATGGGAGACCCAGTACTTC
CDR3aa: CASSQVLGIWETQYF

abundance: NA
v_gene: TRBV19
j_gene: TRBJ1-4
d_gene: NA
CDR3nt: TGTGCCAGTCAAAGGCGAGGGTTGAGTGAAAAACTGTTTTTT
CDR3aa: CASQRRGLSEKLFF

abundance: NA
v_gene: TRBV7-9
j_gene: TRBJ1-2
d_gene: NA
CDR3nt: TGTGCCAGCAGCGTAAACAGGGATAACTATGGCTACACCTTC
CDR3aa: CASSVNRDNYGYTF

abundance: NA
v_gene: TRBV2
j_gene: TRBJ2-1
d_gene: NA
CDR3nt: TGTGCCAGCAGTGACGAGCCGGGGAAGCAGTTCTTC
CDR3aa: CASSDEPGKQFF

abundance: few
v_gene: TRBV28
j_gene: TRBJ1-5
d_gene: NA
CDR3nt: TGTGCCAGCAGTTTATCTCCCGGAGATAGCAATCAGCCCCAGCATTTT
CDR3aa: CASSLSPGDSNQPQHF

abundance: NA
v_gene: TRBV19
j_gene: TRBJ2-1
d_gene: NA
CDR3nt: TGTGCCAGTACCCCTTTGGGCGGGGATGGAATAGAGCAGTTCTTC
CDR3aa: CASTPLGGDGIEQFF

abundance: NA
v_gene: TRBV2
j_gene: TRBJ2-1
d_gene: TRBD2
CDR3nt: TGTGCCAGCAACCCGGGACTAGCGGTTAATGAGCAGTTCTTC
CDR3aa: CASNPGLAVNEQFF

abundance: NA
v_gene: TRBV29-1
j_gene: TRBJ2-1
d_gene: TRBD1
CDR3nt: TGCAGCGCAATCTCGGGACAGGGCTTCGGTGAGCAGTTCTTC
CDR3aa: CSAISGQGFGEQFF

abundance: NA
v_gene: TRBV20-1
j_gene: TRBJ1-5
d_gene: TRBD1
CDR3nt: TGCAGTGCTAGTGACGGGACAGTGCCCCAGCATTTT
CDR3aa: CSASDGTVPQHF

abundance: NA
v_gene: TRBV7-3
j_gene: TRBJ1-2
d_gene: NA
CDR3nt: TGTGCCAGCAGCTTAGAACCGGCGGATAGCTATGGCTACACCTTC
CDR3aa: CASSLEPADSYGYTF

abundance: NA
v_gene: TRBV3-1/TRBV3-2
j_gene: TRBJ1-2
d_gene: NA
CDR3nt: TGTGCCAGCAGCCACCTGACAGCCCCTAACTATGGCTACACCTTC
CDR3aa: CASSHLTAPNYGYTF

abundance: NA
v_gene: TRBV27
j_gene: TRBJ1-1
d_gene: TRBD1
CDR3nt: TGTGCCAGCAGTTTATCCTGGGACAGTAAAGCTTTCTTT
CDR3aa: CASSLSWDSKAFF

abundance: once
v_gene: TRBV5-1
j_gene: TRBJ1-1
d_gene: NA
CDR3nt: TGCGCCAGCAGCTTGGACGTCTCTAGGGGCTACACTGAAGCTTTCTTT
CDR3aa: CASSLDVSRGYTEAFF

abundance: NA
v_gene: TRBV30
j_gene: TRBJ2-5
d_gene: TRBD2
CDR3nt: TGTGCCTGGGCCCAAGGACTAGCGGAGGAGACCCAGTACTTC
CDR3aa: CAWAQGLAEETQYF

abundance: once
v_gene: TRBV7-8
j_gene: TRBJ2-7
d_gene: NA
CDR3nt: TGTGCCAGCAGCTCCCGAGGAGCAGTTTTCGGGCAGTACTTC
CDR3aa: CASSSRGAVFGQYF

abundance: once
v_gene: TRBV6-5
j_gene: TRBJ1-2
d_gene: TRBD1
CDR3nt: TGTGCCAGCAGCGGACAGGGGGGTTCTAGTGGCTACACCTTC
CDR3aa: CASSGQGGSSGYTF

abundance: NA
v_gene: TRBV3-1/TRBV3-2
j_gene: TRBJ2-3
d_gene: NA
CDR3nt: TGTGCCAGCAGCCAAGAGGAGGCAGATACGCAGTATTTT
CDR3aa: CASSQEEADTQYF

abundance: NA
v_gene: TRBV27
j_gene: TRBJ2-5
d_gene: TRBD1
CDR3nt: TGTGCCAGCAGTTATTCGACAGGGCAGGAGACCCAGTACTTC
CDR3aa: CASSYSTGQETQYF

abundance: NA
v_gene: TRBV3-1/TRBV3-2
j_gene: TRBJ2-2
d_gene: TRBD2
CDR3nt: TGTGCCAGCAGAGGGCGGGAGCTCCTGAACACCGGGGAGCTGTTTTTT
CDR3aa: CASRGRELLNTGELFF

abundance: NA
v_gene: TRBV11-3
j_gene: TRBJ1-2
d_gene: NA
CDR3nt: TGTGCCAGCAGCGCCAATGGGGGGGGAGGTGACAACTATGGCTACACCTTC
CDR3aa: CASSANGGGGDNYGYTF

abundance: NA
v_gene: TRBV28
j_gene: TRBJ1-3
d_gene: NA
CDR3nt: TGTGCCAGCAGTTTCGGAGGCGCTGGAAACACCATATATTTT
CDR3aa: CASSFGGAGNTIYF

abundance: NA
v_gene: TRBV6-2/TRBV6-3
j_gene: TRBJ2-7
d_gene: TRBD2
CDR3nt: TGTGCCAGCAGTTACCAGACTAGCGGGATCTGGGTCCGGTACGAGCAGTACTTC
CDR3aa: CASSYQTSGIWVRYEQYF

abundance: few
v_gene: TRBV18
j_gene: TRBJ1-1
d_gene: NA
CDR3nt: TGTGCCAGCTCACCGTTGGACCCCGGGGGAGGCACTGAAGCTTTCTTT
CDR3aa: CASSPLDPGGGTEAFF

abundance: NA
v_gene: TRBV5-1
j_gene: TRBJ1-1
d_gene: TRBD1
CDR3nt: TGCGCCAGCAGCCCCAGGACAGGGCGTAATATGAACACTGAAGCTTTCTTT
CDR3aa: CASSPRTGRNMNTEAFF

abundance: NA
v_gene: TRBV19
j_gene: TRBJ2-3
d_gene: NA
CDR3nt: TGTGCCAGTAGCGTATCAGATACGCAGTATTTT
CDR3aa: CASSVSDTQYF

abundance: NA
v_gene: TRBV9
j_gene: TRBJ2-3
d_gene: TRBD2
CDR3nt: TGTGCCAGCAGCGTAGAACTAGCGGGAGCCGGTAACACAGATACGCAGTATTTT
CDR3aa: CASSVELAGAGNTDTQYF

abundance: NA
v_gene: TRBV19
j_gene: TRBJ2-7
d_gene: TRBD2
CDR3nt: TGTGCCAGTAGTCCCGGGACTAGCGGGAAAAACGAGCAGTACTTC
CDR3aa: CASSPGTSGKNEQYF

abundance: once
v_gene: TRBV6-2/TRBV6-3
j_gene: TRBJ2-3
d_gene: TRBD1
CDR3nt: TGTGCCAGCAGTACCACAGGGGAAGCAGATACGCAGTATTTT
CDR3aa: CASSTTGEADTQYF

abundance: NA
v_gene: TRBV10-1
j_gene: TRBJ2-1
d_gene: TRBD2
CDR3nt: TGCGCCAGCAGTGCCTTTAGCGGGGCTCCGAATGAGCAGTTCTTC
CDR3aa: CASSAFSGAPNEQFF

abundance: NA
v_gene: TRBV3-1/TRBV3-2
j_gene: TRBJ1-2
d_gene: NA
CDR3nt: TGTGCCAGCACCTCAGGGGCAGGGAAAAGTGGCTACACCTTC
CDR3aa: CASTSGAGKSGYTF